One sample yielded the 8 T cell receptor beta chains listed below, sequenced in a study of brain T cells in children with intractable seizures. Repertoires were generated with immunoSEQ multiplex PCR, while TCRdb's copy carries only in-frame clones and drops some. The sample lists 300,000 to 400,000 clones, roughly 93% occurring once. As for time point: blood from clinic visit 5 months post-surgery; TSC patient then seizure free. The sample was peripheral blood, taken more than 4 months after surgery. These receptors originate from a boy in the first two years of life with tuberous sclerosis and intractable seizures.

The genes are TRBV15 and TRBJ2-1, with D perhaps TRBD2 (6 bases). Germline V gene lookup returns CDR1 LNHNV and CDR2 YYDKDF (reference sequence). The CDR3 sequence is 16 residues long. V lost 1 base and J 8 bases, leaving 18 bases between the germline ends. The CDR3 spells CATSRARTGGVHEQFF. In DNA, the CDR3 is TGTGCCACCAGCAGAGCTCGCACAGGAGGGGTCCATGAGCAGTTCTTC.

The chain links TRBV5-1 to TRBJ2-5; TRBD2 agrees at 7 bases. Germline V gives CDR1 SGHRS, CDR2 YFSETQ. J lost 2 bases, V lost 4 bases, and 8 bases had no gene match. CDR3 length equals 15 residues. The CDR3 DNA reads as TGCGCCAGCAGCGGTGGGGGAGGGTATCAAGAGACCCAGTACTTC. This translates into CASSGGGGYQETQYF.

The rearrangement joins TRBV7-9 to TRBJ2-3; 7 bases align to TRBD2. CDR1 SEHNR and CDR2 FQNEAQ come from the germline V gene (reference sequence). The CDR3 totals 17 residues. V lost 5 bases to trimming and J lost 0 bases; unmatched junction nucleotides: 11. CDR3 nucleotides: TGTGCCAGCAGCCCCCGACCACCGACTAGCAGCACAGATACGCAGTATTTT. It encodes CASSPRPPTSSTDTQYF.

The chain uses TRBV7-8 and TRBJ2-3, with D hard to call. CDR3 length: 13 residues. Germline-derived CDR1 and CDR2 are SGHVS and FQNEAQ. V lost 4 bases and J 6 bases, leaving 11 bases between the germline ends. CDR3 protein: CASSSRTRDTQYF. CDR3 bases: TGTGCCAGCAGCTCTAGGACCCGGGATACGCAGTATTTT.

The V gene is TRBV21-1, the J gene TRBJ2-1; the DNA was not compared with TRBD2, the D call given in the table. TRBV21-1 counts as a pseudogene. The CDR3 is 16 amino acids. The CDR3 coding sequence is TGTGCCAGCAGCAAAGAAGGAGGGAAAAAAATCTGCGAGCAGTTCTTC. Amino acid sequence: CASSKEGGKKICEQFF.

The rearrangement joins TRBV5-1 to TRBJ1-1; D is possibly TRBD1 (5 bases). The V end was cut by 1 base, the J end by 1 base, with 17 bases between. From germline, CDR1 is SGHRS and CDR2 YFSETQ. The CDR3 sequence is 17 residues long. The CDR3 protein is CASSLPSPGAPNTEAFF. DNA for the CDR3: TGCGCCAGCAGCTTGCCCTCACCCGGGGCCCCGAACACTGAAGCTTTCTTT.

The chain has TRBV3-1 (or the pseudogene TRBV3-2) and TRBJ2-7, with D possibly TRBD1 on 6 matching bases. Trimming stripped 0 bases from V and 4 bases from J, with 10 bases between. Germline V lookup: CDR1 LGHDT, CDR2 YNNKEL (reference sequence). The CDR3 is 14 amino acids. CDR3 region: CASSQDNRVYEQYF. As DNA, the CDR3 is TGTGCCAGCAGCCAAGATAACAGGGTATACGAGCAGTACTTC.

The V call is TRBV6-5, the J call TRBJ1-5, with 7 bases matching TRBD1. The CDR3 is 14 amino acids. The V segment lost 6 bases and the J segment 2 bases; nucleotides outside the gene matches: 4. The germline CDR1 and CDR2 sequences are MNHEY and SVGAGI. CDR3 nucleotide sequence: TGTGCCAGCAGGCGACAGGGTGGCAATCAGCCCCAGCATTTT. Translated, it gives CASRRQGGNQPQHF.